The 3 T cell receptor beta chains below all came from one sample that was sequenced in a study of blood T cell repertoires in COVID-19. The assay was immunoSEQ multiplex PCR, and TCRdb's table has in-frame clones only and misses some. The table shows 70,000 or so clones, with about four fifths occurring only once. The specimen was peripheral blood. The origin of the receptors is a human donor in a cohort sampled during active COVID-19.

This sequence joins TRBV6-6 and TRBJ1-5, with D possibly matching TRBD1 (6 bases). The CDR3 has 15 amino acids. In germline, CDR1 is MNHNY, CDR2 SVGAGI (reference sequence). The ends were cut back, 8 bases at V and 1 base at J, with 15 bases in the middle. DNA of the CDR3: TGTGCCAGCGTTTATAACAGGGTGAGCAATCAGCCCCAGCATTTT. Translating it yields CASVYNRVSNQPQHF.

The chain has TRBV7-9 and TRBJ1-1; the D gene is possibly TRBD1 (6 bases). CDR3 length equals 15 residues. V lost 4 bases and J 0 bases, leaving 12 bases between the germline ends. The germline V gene encodes CDR1 SEHNR and CDR2 FQNEAQ (reference sequence). For the CDR3, the DNA is TGTGCCAGCAGCTCGAGTGGGGGCATGAACACTGAAGCTTTCTTT. It is translated as CASSSSGGMNTEAFF.

V gene TRBV13 combines with J gene TRBJ2-5; D remains unclear. V dropped 6 bases and J dropped 5 bases, with 13 bases sitting between them. This CDR3 spans 13 amino acids. Per the germline V gene, CDR1 is PRHDT and CDR2 is FYEKMQ (reference sequence). CDR3 in DNA: TGTGCCAGCAGTTCTGGGCCTTACGAGACCCAGTACTTC. Encoded protein: CASSSGPYETQYF. The full variable domain, its missing parts supplied by reference TRBV13 and TRBJ2-5, is AAGVIQSPRHLIKEKRETATLKCYPIPRHDTVYWYQQGPGQDPQFLISFYEKMQSDKGSIPDRFSAQQFSDYHSELNMSSLELGDSALYFCASSSGPYETQYFGPGTRLLVL.